This is a list of T cell receptor beta chains from one sample in a study of cytomegalovirus exposure and HLA in healthy donors. TCRdb keeps only in-frame clones here, not all; method: immunoSEQ multiplex PCR. The data show 150,000 or so clones, 77% seen once. The source material was PBMCs. These receptors were taken from a male donor in good health and CMV-seronegative. Each CDR3 is given with its conserved first and last residue. The D gene is left open where the match is weak. Not all rows give a size; the values are once, few, many and, for expanded clones, a class.

V gene	J gene	D gene	clone size	CDR3 protein	CDR3 DNA
TRBV28	TRBJ1-1	TRBD1	.	CASSLLDRGAFF	TGTGCCAGCAGTTTACTGGACAGGGGGGCTTTCTTT
TRBV25-1	TRBJ1-5	TRBD1	.	CASSDGQVENQPQHF	TGTGCCAGCAGTGATGGACAGGTTGAGAATCAGCCCCAGCATTTT
TRBV6-5	TRBJ1-1	.	few	CASSYSAGLNTEAFF	TGTGCCAGCAGTTACTCGGCAGGGCTGAACACTGAAGCTTTCTTT
TRBV5-1	TRBJ2-5	.	once	CASSLEGGLQTQYF	TGCGCCAGCAGCTTGGAAGGAGGTTTGCAGACCCAGTACTTC
TRBV2	TRBJ2-6	.	.	CASSGLNTAGANVLTF	TGTGCCAGCAGTGGACTCAACACCGCTGGGGCCAACGTCCTGACTTTC
TRBV9	TRBJ2-1	TRBD2	.	CASSVTSGSIEQFF	TGTGCCAGCAGCGTAACTAGCGGGAGTATTGAGCAGTTCTTC
TRBV9	TRBJ2-3	TRBD2	few	CASSVSGGADTQYF	TGTGCCAGCAGCGTAAGCGGGGGGGCAGATACGCAGTATTTT
TRBV18	TRBJ2-7	.	.	CASSPPDRSPDYEQYF	TGTGCCAGCTCACCCCCAGACAGGTCTCCTGACTACGAGCAGTACTTC
TRBV4-1	TRBJ1-5	.	.	CASSQSTGATGGPQHF	TGCGCCAGCAGCCAGAGCACCGGGGCCACCGGGGGGCCCCAGCATTTT
TRBV11-2	TRBJ2-3	TRBD1	few	CASSSQGARGDTQYF	TGTGCCAGCAGCTCACAGGGGGCGCGGGGCGATACGCAGTATTTT
TRBV29-1	TRBJ2-7	TRBD1	.	CSVEGPGQGIGEQYF	TGCAGCGTTGAAGGTCCGGGACAGGGGATCGGCGAGCAGTACTTC
TRBV7-3	TRBJ2-6	.	.	CASSSQGGAGANVLTF	TGTGCCAGCAGCTCCCAGGGGGGCGCTGGGGCCAACGTCCTGACTTTC
TRBV27	TRBJ2-7	TRBD2	once	CASSVLAGITYEQYF	TGTGCCAGCAGTGTTTTAGCGGGGATTACCTACGAGCAGTACTTC
TRBV4-1	TRBJ1-2	.	.	CASSLHDTISYGYTF	TGCGCCAGCAGTCTCCACGACACCATATCCTATGGCTACACCTTC
TRBV4-3	TRBJ2-5	.	.	CASSQDSGGPEETQYF	TGCGCCAGCAGCCAAGATTCGGGGGGCCCAGAAGAGACCCAGTACTTC
TRBV4-1	TRBJ2-7	TRBD2	.	CASSHSAGGNLAYEQYF	TGCGCCAGCAGCCACTCCGCGGGGGGTAACTTAGCCTACGAGCAGTACTTC
TRBV7-3	TRBJ2-2	.	.	CASSLAAAGELFF	TGTGCCAGCAGCTTAGCAGCGGCCGGGGAGCTGTTTTTT
TRBV11-2	TRBJ2-1	.	.	CASSSTGRYPNEQFF	TGTGCCAGCAGCTCGACAGGGAGGTACCCCAATGAGCAGTTCTTC
TRBV18	TRBJ1-4	.	.	CASSSGISLSNEKLFF	TGTGCCAGCTCATCAGGGATCTCGCTTAGTAATGAAAAACTGTTTTTT
TRBV14	TRBJ2-7	TRBD1	.	CASSLDRDLYEQYF	TGTGCCAGCAGCCTGGACAGGGACCTCTACGAGCAGTACTTC
TRBV19	TRBJ1-6	.	.	CASRPQAVNSPLHF	TGTGCCAGTAGGCCGCAGGCAGTGAATTCACCCCTCCACTTT
TRBV6-8	TRBJ2-6	TRBD2	.	CASSLAGAGKTVSGANVLTF	TGTGCCAGCAGCCTAGCGGGGGCCGGGAAAACAGTCTCTGGGGCCAACGTCCTGACTTTC
TRBV6-1	TRBJ2-3	.	.	CASSERERGTDTQYF	TGTGCCAGCAGTGAACGGGAGAGGGGCACAGATACGCAGTATTTT
TRBV4-3	TRBJ2-4	.	.	CASSQNREGIQYF	TGCGCCAGCAGCCAAAACAGGGAGGGCATTCAGTACTTC
TRBV19	TRBJ2-3	.	.	CASSLIWRDRTDTQYF	TGTGCCAGTAGTCTGATTTGGAGGGATCGCACAGATACGCAGTATTTT
TRBV5-1	TRBJ2-3	TRBD1	.	CASSKGQGTDTQYF	TGCGCCAGCAGCAAGGGACAGGGAACAGATACGCAGTATTTT
TRBV30	TRBJ2-1	TRBD2	.	CAWSYGTSAPYNEQFF	TGTGCCTGGAGTTACGGGACTAGCGCGCCCTACAATGAGCAGTTCTTC
TRBV5-1	TRBJ1-1	TRBD1	.	CASSPEVRTGLNTEAFF	TGCGCCAGCAGCCCGGAAGTCCGGACAGGCCTGAACACTGAAGCTTTCTTT
TRBV10-2	TRBJ2-2	TRBD1	.	CASYRGQDTGELFF	TGCGCCAGCTACAGGGGGCAGGACACCGGGGAGCTGTTTTTT
TRBV27	TRBJ1-5	.	.	CASSFRYSNQPQHF	TGTGCCAGCAGTTTCCGGTATAGCAATCAGCCCCAGCATTTT
TRBV27	TRBJ1-6	.	.	CASSQGYNSPLHF	TGTGCCAGCAGTCAGGGGTATAATTCACCCCTCCACTTT
TRBV7-3	TRBJ2-1	TRBD2	.	CASSPRTSGSNEQFF	TGTGCCAGCAGCCCCCGGACTAGCGGGAGCAATGAGCAGTTCTTC
TRBV4-1	TRBJ2-7	TRBD1	.	CASSQGTGVYEQYF	TGCGCCAGCAGCCAGGGGACAGGGGTTTACGAGCAGTACTTC
TRBV7-8	TRBJ1-5	TRBD1	.	CASSLEQGPFNQPQHF	TGTGCCAGCAGCTTAGAACAGGGGCCGTTTAATCAGCCCCAGCATTTT
TRBV29-1	TRBJ2-3	TRBD2	.	CSVAGTSGKGTQYF	TGCAGCGTCGCCGGGACTAGCGGGAAGGGGACGCAGTATTTT
TRBV9	TRBJ2-7	TRBD2	.	CASSATGTSAYEQYF	TGTGCCAGCAGCGCCACCGGGACTAGCGCCTACGAGCAGTACTTC
TRBV11-3	TRBJ2-1	TRBD2	.	CASSPRGGLYNEQFF	TGTGCCAGCAGCCCGCGGGGGGGCCTCTACAATGAGCAGTTCTTC
TRBV6-5	TRBJ2-3	.	.	CASSSRDWKADTQYF	TGTGCCAGCAGTTCAAGGGACTGGAAGGCAGATACGCAGTATTTT
TRBV6-6	TRBJ2-7	.	.	CASRLQVDLTYEQYF	TGTGCCAGCAGATTACAGGTAGACCTAACCTACGAGCAGTACTTC